This T cell receptor (beta chain) came from a study of spatial heterogeneity in lung cancer. About the study: Sequencing covered available follow-up PBMC samples collected a median of about two years after resection.

The presence of a unique molecular identifier marked each TCR cDNA molecule. TCRdb independently ran MiXCR on the 5' RACE reads; one entry per CDR3 protein. The sample lists over 40,000 distinct CDR3 sequences, 10% to 15% seen once, with 30% to 35% in the top ten. Regarding time point: blood at routine non-recurrence follow-up after resection. Whole RNA obtained from tumor, nontumor lung or frozen PBMC underwent sequencing without sorting. J gave up 0 bases and V 6 bases, and 3 bases lay outside the gene matches. The CDR3 runs 14 residues. The germline V gene encodes CDR1 SQVTM and CDR2 ANQGSEA. This clonotype was seen ten or more times. Its antigen is currently unknown. Overall study results and limits: Expanded tumor TCRs that were ubiquitous appeared in blood more at resection than follow-up.

This chain links TRBV29-1 with TRBJ2-1, with TRBD1 matching 9 bases. This clonotype was sampled from a male donor with early-stage non-small cell lung cancer. The sequenced sample was PBMCs, obtained at follow-up. The CDR3 reads CSVGQGSSYNEQFF. In nucleotides, the CDR3 is TGCAGCGTGGGACAGGGTAGCTCCTACAATGAGCAGTTCTTC.